This T cell receptor (beta chain) stems from a study of shared clonotypes between healthy human individuals. Execution of the assay was at deep level. Clones were sequenced by immunoSEQ multiplex PCR, and TCRdb holds only the in-frame ones, with some missing. The data hold about 1.5 million clones, with roughly 96% observed a single time. V dropped 6 bases and J dropped 2; count of bases not matched to a gene: 1. Germline V gene lookup returns CDR1 MNHNS and CDR2 SASEGT. This CDR3 region has 13 residues. The specimen sequenced was naive CD4+ T cells sorted from blood. Subset reported: CD45RA+ positively selected. The sequence was obtained from a man aged 30-40 years in good health. The V and J genes are TRBV6-1 and TRBJ2-1; TRBD1 matches at 7 bases. The CDR3 loop is CASRGTAYNEQFF. The CDR3 nucleotides are TGTGCCAGCAGAGGGACAGCCTACAATGAGCAGTTCTTC.